This is a list of T cell receptor beta chains from one sample in a study of blood T cell repertoires in COVID-19. Measured with immunoSEQ multiplex PCR; TCRdb has only the in-frame clones, and not every one. The sample holds about 100,000 clones, under 90% seen once. Specimen: peripheral blood. The receptors originated from a human donor with active COVID-19. The donor label of this sample is uncertain. CDR3s include the opening cysteine and the closing phenylalanine or tryptophan. A D gene is named only where the DNA matches it firmly. Size tells how often a clone was seen (once, few, many) or the class of an expanded clone, and some rows leave it out.

V,J,D,size,CDR3,DNA
TRBV27,TRBJ2-3,TRBD2,NA,CASSLPGLAGSTDTQYF,TGTGCCAGCAGTTTACCGGGACTAGCGGGGTCGACAGATACGCAGTATTTT
TRBV7-9,TRBJ2-7,TRBD1,NA,CASSVAGTGTYEQYF,TGTGCCAGCAGCGTAGCCGGGACAGGGACCTACGAGCAGTACTTC
TRBV7-3,TRBJ2-7,TRBD1,NA,CASSLTGTVPSYEQYF,TGTGCCAGCAGCTTAACGGGGACAGTGCCCTCCTACGAGCAGTACTTC
TRBV29-1,TRBJ2-5,TRBD1,NA,CSVDGTGVETQYF,TGCAGCGTTGATGGGACAGGGGTCGAGACCCAGTACTTC
TRBV18,TRBJ1-1,NA,NA,CASSPAGGTEAFF,TGTGCCAGCTCACCTGCCGGGGGGACTGAAGCTTTCTTT
TRBV5-6,TRBJ2-7,NA,once,CASSRGWGGAYEQYF,TGTGCCAGCAGCCGCGGGTGGGGCGGGGCCTACGAGCAGTACTTC
TRBV5-1,TRBJ2-1,TRBD2,NA,CASSFAVTSGGMDEQFF,TGCGCCAGCAGCTTCGCCGTGACTAGCGGGGGGATGGATGAGCAGTTCTTC
TRBV6-4,TRBJ2-3,NA,NA,CASSEQGGTDTQYF,TGTGCCAGCAGTGAACAAGGGGGCACAGATACGCAGTATTTT
TRBV4-3,TRBJ1-2,TRBD1,NA,CASSPRQGAWGYTF,TGCGCCAGCAGCCCTAGACAGGGGGCGTGGGGCTACACCTTC
TRBV10-1,TRBJ1-2,TRBD1,NA,CASRKTGGIGYGYTF,TGCGCCAGCAGAAAAACAGGGGGTATCGGCTATGGCTACACCTTC